A single sample is the source of the 23 T cell receptor beta chains below, sequenced in a study of blood T cells in healthy people across ages. The authors ran a second PCR of 7 to 11 cycles using a sample-barcoded 5' primer and a J-beta primer mix. TCRdb ran MiXCR on the 5' RACE reads and lists one entry per CDR3 protein. The repertoire consists of approximately 1.5 million distinct CDR3 sequences, with 35% to 45% occurring once and the leading ten covering about 4.1%. The sample comprised blood. The receptors shown here come from a woman aged 18 to 35 in good health.

The chain links TRBV20-1 to TRBJ2-3; D gene uncertain. CDR3 length equals 13 residues. V lost 5 bases and J lost 0, with 9 bases in between. Germline assignment: CDR1 DFQATT and CDR2 SNEGSKA (reference sequence). The CDR3 region is CSAGQESTDTQYF. The CDR3 DNA follows: TGCAGTGCTGGTCAGGAGAGCACAGATACGCAGTATTTT.

This sequence joins TRBV29-1 and TRBJ1-1; D is uncertain. In germline, CDR1 is SQVTM, CDR2 ANQGSEA. The CDR3 totals 10 residues. Deletions cut 7 bases from V and 5 bases from J, with 8 bases between. The CDR3 sequence: CSAQRTEAFF. The CDR3 DNA is TGCAGCGCCCAGCGGACTGAAGCTTTCTTT.

Concerning this clonotype: A much more abundant neighbour one base away suggests this may be a read error. The chain has TRBV20-1 and TRBJ2-7, with 9 bases matching TRBD1. The CDR3 totals 15 residues. Germline-derived CDR1 and CDR2 are DFQATT and SNEGSKA (reference sequence). CDR3 residues: CSAGEGTGRSYEQYF. Written as DNA, the CDR3 is TGCAGTGCTGGAGAAGGGACAGGGAGGTCCTACGAGCAGTACTTC.

This clonotype was picked up a small number of times. The gene calls are TRBV2 and TRBJ2-3; 7 bases map to TRBD1. The CDR3 loop spans 17 amino acids. CDR1 and CDR2 from the germline V gene are SNHLY and FYNNEI. The trim removed 11 bases at V and 0 bases at J, leaving 17 bases unmatched. The CDR3 sequence is CARTTGTAASSTDTQYF. CDR3 DNA sequence: TGTGCCCGTACCACAGGGACAGCTGCATCTAGCACAGATACGCAGTATTTT.

In this sample, this clonotype turned up many times. A much larger clone differs from this one at a single base, so this may be a read error. V is TRBV6-5 and J is TRBJ1-1, with a possible D match to TRBD1 (6 bases). The CDR3 is 13 residues long. Per germline, CDR1 MNHEY and CDR2 SVGAGI. V lost 4 bases to trimming and J lost 4 bases, with 10 bases between them. The CDR3 DNA follows: TGTGCCAGCAGTTGGGGGCGTGCCACTGAAGCTTTCTTT. Residues: CASSWGRATEAFF.

This clonotype was found once. The DNA for the CDR3 is TGTGCCATCAGTTCCGGGACGGGCGACTTGGAGCAGTACTTC. This encodes CAISSGTGDLEQYF. This sequence joins TRBV10-3 and TRBJ2-7; D might be TRBD1 or TRBD2, each matching 5 bases. V lost 5 bases and J lost 7, with 18 bases in between. The CDR3 is made up of 14 amino acids. Germline-derived CDR1 and CDR2 are ENHRY and SYGVKD.

This sequence joins TRBV6-2 or TRBV6-3 and TRBJ2-2; a weak D match, TRBD2 (5 bases). Trimming took 7 bases from V and 6 from J, leaving 12 bases between them. Germline lookup yields CDR1 MNHEY and CDR2 SVGEGT. The CDR3 spans 13 residues. The CDR3 nucleotides read TGTGCCAGCAAAAAGGGAGTCGCCGGGGAGCTGTTTTTT. Translation: CASKKGVAGELFF.

For this clonotype: A read error may be the cause here, since a much bigger clone is one base away. The chain employs TRBV5-1 and TRBJ2-1, with D possibly being TRBD2 (5 bases). From germline, CDR1 is SGHRS and CDR2 YFSETQ. The CDR3 consists of 15 residues. With 4 bases removed from V and 0 bases from J, the gap between germline ends came to 11 bases. The CDR3 nucleotides are TGCGCCAGCAGCAACGGGATCAGCTCCTACAATGAGCAGTTCTTC. This sequence encodes CASSNGISSYNEQFF.

This chain connects TRBV20-1 to TRBJ2-5, with D possibly being TRBD2 (5 bases). The DNA matches TRBJ2-1 better at its end, which makes the J call doubtful. The germline CDR1 and CDR2 sequences are DFQATT and SNEGSKA (reference sequence). The CDR3 is 11 amino acids. CDR3 sequence (DNA): TGCGGGAGCTTCTACCAAGAGACCCAGTTCTTC. Protein product: CGSFYQETQFF.

As for this clonotype: Relative to the germline gene, one junction end is altered; a read error may explain this. The rearrangement links TRBV28 to TRBJ1-4; the match to TRBD1 covers 8 bases. Germline-derived CDR1 and CDR2 are MDHEN and SYDVKM. This CDR3 comprises 14 residues. CDR3 loop: CASSRTGTGEELFF. As DNA, the CDR3 is TGTGCCAGCAGCCGGACAGGGACAGGTGAAGAACTGTTTTTT. The entire variable domain, with the rest obtained from reference TRBV28 and TRBJ1-4, is as follows: DVKVTQSSRYLVKRTGEKVFLECVQDMDHENMFWYRQDPGLGLRLIYFSYDVKMKEKGDIPEGYSVSREKKERFSLILESASTNQTSMYLCASSRTGTGEELFFGSGTQLSVL.

This clonotype has a handful of counts. The rearrangement links TRBV7-2 to TRBJ2-7, with 12 bases fitting TRBD2. CDR1 is SGHTA, CDR2 FQGNSA, per germline. V was pared by 1 base and J by 4 bases, with 8 bases of the junction left unmatched. This CDR3 contains 17 residues. This CDR3 reads CASSLGPSGRAVYEQYF. The CDR3 nucleotides read TGTGCCAGCAGCTTAGGGCCTAGCGGGAGGGCCGTTTACGAGCAGTACTTC.

This chain links TRBV27 with TRBJ2-7; tentatively, D is TRBD2 (5 bases). Trimming stripped 5 bases from V and 7 bases from J, with 18 bases between. This CDR3 spans 14 amino acids. Germline-derived CDR1 and CDR2 are MNHEY and SMNVEV (reference sequence). CDR3 sequence: CASSVATSYNEQYF. CDR3 sequence (DNA): TGTGCCAGCAGTGTAGCGACATCCTACAATGAGCAGTACTTC.

This clonotype has a count of ten or more. The V and J genes are TRBV4-1 and TRBJ2-3; D is uncertain. Trimming stripped 5 bases from V and 6 bases from J, with 6 bases between. The CDR3 totals 11 residues. Per germline, CDR1 MGHRA and CDR2 YSYEKL. CDR3 sequence: CASSTVDTQYF. CDR3 nucleotides: TGCGCCAGCAGCACTGTTGATACGCAGTATTTT.

This clonotype has more than one count but fewer than ten. V usage is TRBV6-2 or TRBV6-3 and J usage is TRBJ2-7, with 10 bases lining up with TRBD2. The trim removed 5 bases at V and 2 bases at J, leaving 6 bases unmatched. Germline CDR1 is MNHEY and CDR2 is SVGEGT. The CDR3 runs 15 residues. This CDR3 reads CASSRRTSGTYEQYF. CDR3 nucleotide sequence: TGTGCCAGCAGTCGTCGGACTAGCGGAACCTACGAGCAGTACTTC.

The chain has TRBV7-2 and TRBJ2-1, with a weak D call TRBD2 (6 bases). Trimming took off 5 bases at V and 9 bases at J, with 17 bases between the two ends. Germline CDR1 SGHTA, CDR2 FQGNSA. The CDR3 sequence is 14 residues long. CDR3 nucleotides: TGTGCCAGCAGCATCGGGACTTCAGCAGGTGAGCAGTTCTTC. Amino acid sequence: CASSIGTSAGEQFF.

In its sample, this clonotype was seen a few times. V is TRBV29-1 and J is TRBJ1-1; D may be TRBD1 (5 bases). Trimming took 1 base from V and 0 from J, leaving 12 bases between them. CDR3 length: 15 amino acids. CDR1 is SQVTM and CDR2 is ANQGSEA in the germline V gene. The CDR3 DNA follows: TGCAGCGTTGAAGGCGGGTGGGGGATGAACACTGAAGCTTTCTTT. Translation: CSVEGGWGMNTEAFF.

The chain combines TRBV10-3 with TRBJ1-1; TRBD1 matches 7 bases. CDR1 and CDR2 from the germline V gene are ENHRY and SYGVKD. V dropped 4 bases and J dropped 2; count of bases not matched to a gene: 4. This CDR3 comprises 14 residues. The CDR3: CAISATGSNTEAFF. CDR3 bases: TGTGCCATCAGTGCGACAGGGTCCAACACTGAAGCTTTCTTT.

The rearrangement uses TRBV12-3 or TRBV12-4 and TRBJ2-3; unclear D gene. V lost 2 bases and J lost 9, with 9 bases in between. The CDR3 is 12 amino acids. The CDR3 nucleotides read TGTGCCAGCAGTTTAAAAGAGTTAACGCAGTATTTT. It encodes CASSLKELTQYF.

This clonotype has more than one count but fewer than ten. The rearrangement joins TRBV6-5 to TRBJ2-7; D gene unclear. This CDR3 contains 16 residues. Trimming took 7 bases from V and 0 from J, leaving 19 bases between them. Germline values: CDR1 MNHEY, CDR2 SVGAGI. In nucleotides, the CDR3 is TGTGCCAGCACCCCTCACACACCGGTCTCCTCCTACGAGCAGTACTTC. It encodes CASTPHTPVSSYEQYF.

To note about this clonotype: The junction departs from the called germline gene at one end, perhaps through a read error. This chain links TRBV29-1 with TRBJ2-7; D uncertain. This CDR3 is built from 10 residues. Germline CDR1 SQVTM, CDR2 ANQGSEA. For the CDR3, the DNA is TGCAGCGTTCTGCACTACGAGCGGTACTTC. This gives the protein CSVLHYERYF.

A single count supports this clonotype. V is TRBV18 and J is TRBJ2-5, with D possibly TRBD2 on 6 matching bases. The J call is uncertain, as TRBJ2-7 better fits the DNA end. Germline lookup yields CDR1 KGHSH and CDR2 LQKENI. The CDR3 sequence is 15 residues long. This CDR3 reads CASSPLRRGETEQYF. The CDR3 region has the DNA TGTGCCAGCTCACCACTCCGGAGGGGTGAGACCGAGCAGTACTTC.

The V call is TRBV7-9, the J call TRBJ2-2, with D tentatively TRBD2 (6 bases). The CDR3 consists of 15 residues. The germline V and J ends were trimmed by 5 bases and 0 bases, with 10 bases remaining between them. Germline loops: CDR1 SEHNR, CDR2 FQNEAQ (reference sequence). The DNA of the CDR3 is TGTGCCAGCAGCGTGGACTATACGAACACCGGGGAGCTGTTTTTT. Protein product: CASSVDYTNTGELFF.

The V call is TRBV7-3, the J call TRBJ2-3, with a weak D call TRBD1 (6 bases). CDR1 SGHTA and CDR2 FQGTGA come from the germline V gene. The CDR3 covers 15 residues. The V end lost 1 base, the J end lost 2 bases, and 10 bases lay between the germline ends. The CDR3, as DNA: TGTGCCAGCAGCTTAAGGGGGCTGCCCACAGATACGCAGTATTTT. This translates into CASSLRGLPTDTQYF.